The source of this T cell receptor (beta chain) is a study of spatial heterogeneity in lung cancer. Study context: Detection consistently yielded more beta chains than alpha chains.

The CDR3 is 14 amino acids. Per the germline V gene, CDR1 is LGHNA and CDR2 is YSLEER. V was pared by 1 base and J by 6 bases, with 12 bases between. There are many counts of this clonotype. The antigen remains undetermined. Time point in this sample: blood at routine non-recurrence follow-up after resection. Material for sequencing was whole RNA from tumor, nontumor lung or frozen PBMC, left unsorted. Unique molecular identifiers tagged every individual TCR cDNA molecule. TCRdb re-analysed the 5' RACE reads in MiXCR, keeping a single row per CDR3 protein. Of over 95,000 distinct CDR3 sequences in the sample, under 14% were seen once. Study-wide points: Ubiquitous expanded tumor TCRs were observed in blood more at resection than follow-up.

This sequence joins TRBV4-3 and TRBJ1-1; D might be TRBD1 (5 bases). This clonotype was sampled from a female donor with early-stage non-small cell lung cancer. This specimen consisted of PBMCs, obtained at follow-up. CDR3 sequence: CASSQVLQGAEAFF. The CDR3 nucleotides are TGCGCCAGCAGCCAAGTCTTGCAGGGCGCTGAAGCTTTCTTT.